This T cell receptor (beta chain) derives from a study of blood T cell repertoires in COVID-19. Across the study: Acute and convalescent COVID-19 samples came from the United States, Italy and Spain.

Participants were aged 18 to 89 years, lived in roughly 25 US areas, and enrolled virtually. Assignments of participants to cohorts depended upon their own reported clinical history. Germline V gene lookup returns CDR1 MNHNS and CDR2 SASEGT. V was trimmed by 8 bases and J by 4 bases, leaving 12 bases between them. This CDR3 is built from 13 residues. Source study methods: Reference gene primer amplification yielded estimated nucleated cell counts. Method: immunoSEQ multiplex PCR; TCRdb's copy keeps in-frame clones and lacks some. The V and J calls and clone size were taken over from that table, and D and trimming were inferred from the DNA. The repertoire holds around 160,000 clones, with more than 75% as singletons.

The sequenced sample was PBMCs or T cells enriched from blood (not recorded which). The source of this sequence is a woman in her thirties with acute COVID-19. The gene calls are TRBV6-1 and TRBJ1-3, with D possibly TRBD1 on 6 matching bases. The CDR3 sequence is CASRGQPGNTIYF. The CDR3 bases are TGTGCCAGCCGAGGACAGCCCGGAAACACCATATATTTT.